Sequencing of this T cell receptor beta chain was carried out in a study of blood T cell repertoires in COVID-19. Authors' methods: Amplification from reference gene primers served as the basis for estimated nucleated cell counts. The method was immunoSEQ multiplex PCR; TCRdb's version includes in-frame clones alone and lacks a portion of them. The V and J calls and clone size are taken from that table; D and trimming were inferred from the DNA. The table has about 180,000 clones, more than 75% seen once. Enrolled through a virtual design, the participants were between roughly 18 and 100 years of age and came from around 25 US areas. Participant reports of clinical history set cohort assignment. Someone with COVID-19 had been met by exposed participants within 2 weeks before study entry. There are a few counts of this clone. The J segment lost 7 bases and the V segment lost 3 bases, leaving 11 bases of the junction unmatched. The germline V gene has CDR1 KGHSH and CDR2 LQKENI. The CDR3 is 17 amino acids.

This TCR was recovered from a man aged 55 to 70 who had been exposed to COVID-19. The sequenced sample consisted of PBMCs or T cells enriched from blood (not recorded which). The rearrangement links TRBV18 to TRBJ2-7, with TRBD2 matching over 14 bases. The CDR3, as DNA: TGTGCCAGCTCACCCGGACTAGCGGGAGGACAAAGGAGGGAGCAGTACTTC. Its translation: CASSPGLAGGQRREQYF. Full variable domain (missing parts from reference TRBV18 and TRBJ2-7): NAGVMQNPRHLVRRRGQEARLRCSPMKGHSHVYWYRQLPEEGLKFMVYLQKENIIDESGMPKERFSAEFPKEGPSILRIQQVVRGDSAAYFCASSPGLAGGQRREQYFGPGTRLTVT.